This T cell receptor beta chain was profiled in a study of neurological immune-mediated disorders. This CDR3 is built from 13 residues. V lost 6 bases, J lost 0 bases, and 11 bases lay in between. CDR1 DFQATT and CDR2 SNEGSKA come from the germline V gene (reference sequence). The cDNA came from 5'RACE, which used 10-nucleotide random UMIs. TCRdb recomputed calls from the 5' RACE reads with MiXCR, one row per CDR3 protein. The sample holds around 26,000 distinct CDR3 sequences, about 6.9% seen once. This clonotype is categorized as medium-sized. Sequencing was done on a sample of PBMCs. The rearrangement joins TRBV20-1 to TRBJ1-1; a possible D gene is TRBD1 (6 bases). This sequence originates from a woman between 45 and 60 years old in good health. CDR3 coding DNA: TGCAGTGCCAAGGACAGCATGAACACTGAAGCTTTCTTT. As protein: CSAKDSMNTEAFF.